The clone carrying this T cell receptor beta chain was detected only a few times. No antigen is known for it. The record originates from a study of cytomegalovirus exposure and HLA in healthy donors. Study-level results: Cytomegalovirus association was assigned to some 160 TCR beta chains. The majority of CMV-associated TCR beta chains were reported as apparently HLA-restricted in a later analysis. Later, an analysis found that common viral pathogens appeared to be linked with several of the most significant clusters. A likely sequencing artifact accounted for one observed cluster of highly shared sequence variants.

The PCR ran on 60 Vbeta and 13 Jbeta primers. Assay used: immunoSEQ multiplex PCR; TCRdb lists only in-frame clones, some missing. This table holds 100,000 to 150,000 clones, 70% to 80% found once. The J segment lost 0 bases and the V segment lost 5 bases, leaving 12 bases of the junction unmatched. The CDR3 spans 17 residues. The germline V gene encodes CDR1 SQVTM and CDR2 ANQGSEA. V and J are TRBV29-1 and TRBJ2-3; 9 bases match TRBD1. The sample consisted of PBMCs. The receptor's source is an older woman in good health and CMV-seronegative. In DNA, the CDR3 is TGCAGCGTTTCAATGGGATCGGGGACAGGGAGCACAGATACGCAGTATTTT. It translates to CSVSMGSGTGSTDTQYF.